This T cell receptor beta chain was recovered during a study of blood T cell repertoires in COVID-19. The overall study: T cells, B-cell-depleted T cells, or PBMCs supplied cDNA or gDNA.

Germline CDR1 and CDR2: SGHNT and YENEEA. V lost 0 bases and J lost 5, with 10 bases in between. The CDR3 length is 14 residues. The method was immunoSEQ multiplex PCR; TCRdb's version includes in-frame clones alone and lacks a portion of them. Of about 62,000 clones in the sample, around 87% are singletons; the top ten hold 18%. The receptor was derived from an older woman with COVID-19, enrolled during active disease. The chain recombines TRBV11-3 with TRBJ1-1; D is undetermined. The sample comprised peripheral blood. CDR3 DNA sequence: TGTGCCAGCAGCTTAGATAAGCCGGGTACTGAAGCTTTCTTT. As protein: CASSLDKPGTEAFF.